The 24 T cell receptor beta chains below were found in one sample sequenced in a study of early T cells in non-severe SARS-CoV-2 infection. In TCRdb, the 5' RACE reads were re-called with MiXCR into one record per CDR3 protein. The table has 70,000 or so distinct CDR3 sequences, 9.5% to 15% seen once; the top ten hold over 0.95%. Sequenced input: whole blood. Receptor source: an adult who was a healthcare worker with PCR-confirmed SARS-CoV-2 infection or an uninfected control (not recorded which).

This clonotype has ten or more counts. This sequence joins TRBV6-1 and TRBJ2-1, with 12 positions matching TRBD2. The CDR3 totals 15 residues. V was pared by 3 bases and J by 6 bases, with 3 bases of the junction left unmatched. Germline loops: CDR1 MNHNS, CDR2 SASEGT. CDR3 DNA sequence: TGTGCCAGCAGTGATGGACTAGCGGGACCCAATGAGCAGTTCTTC. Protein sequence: CASSDGLAGPNEQFF.

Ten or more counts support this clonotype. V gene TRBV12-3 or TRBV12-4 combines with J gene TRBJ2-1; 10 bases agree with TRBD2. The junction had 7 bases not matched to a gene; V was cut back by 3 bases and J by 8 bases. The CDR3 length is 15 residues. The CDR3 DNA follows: TGTGCCAGCAGTTTTTTAGCGGGAGGTACCGATGAGCAGTTCTTC. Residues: CASSFLAGGTDEQFF.

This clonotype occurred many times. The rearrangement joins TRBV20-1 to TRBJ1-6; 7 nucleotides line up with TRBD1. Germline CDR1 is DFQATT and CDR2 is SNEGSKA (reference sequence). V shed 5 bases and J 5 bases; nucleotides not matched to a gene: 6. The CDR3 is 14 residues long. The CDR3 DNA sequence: TGCAGTGCTTCTCAGGGGGGAGATAATTCACCCCTCCACTTT. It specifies CSASQGGDNSPLHF.

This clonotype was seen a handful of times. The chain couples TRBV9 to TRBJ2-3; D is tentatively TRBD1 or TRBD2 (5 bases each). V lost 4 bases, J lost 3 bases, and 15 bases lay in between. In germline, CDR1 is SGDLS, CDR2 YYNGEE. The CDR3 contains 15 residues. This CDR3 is CASSQTGRETDTQYF. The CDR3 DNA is TGTGCCAGCAGCCAGACCGGCAGGGAGACAGATACGCAGTATTTT.

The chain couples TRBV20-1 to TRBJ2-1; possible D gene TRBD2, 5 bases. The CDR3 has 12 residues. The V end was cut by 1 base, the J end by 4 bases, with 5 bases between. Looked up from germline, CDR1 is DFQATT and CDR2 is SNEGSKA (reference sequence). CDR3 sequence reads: CSARGTYNEQFF. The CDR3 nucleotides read TGCAGTGCTAGAGGGACTTACAATGAGCAGTTCTTC.

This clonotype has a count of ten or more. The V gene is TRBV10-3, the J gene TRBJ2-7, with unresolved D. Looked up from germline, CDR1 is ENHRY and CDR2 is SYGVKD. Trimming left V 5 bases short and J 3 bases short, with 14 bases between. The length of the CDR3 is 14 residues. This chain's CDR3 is CAISPDLELYEQYF. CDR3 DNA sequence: TGTGCCATCAGTCCAGACTTGGAACTCTACGAGCAGTACTTC.

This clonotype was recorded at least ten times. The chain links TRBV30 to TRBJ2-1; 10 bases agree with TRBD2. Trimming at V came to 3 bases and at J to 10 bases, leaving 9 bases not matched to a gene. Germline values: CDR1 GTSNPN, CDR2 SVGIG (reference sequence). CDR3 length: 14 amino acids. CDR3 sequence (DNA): TGTGCCTGGAGGGACCTAGCGGGAGAAGACGAGCAGTTCTTC. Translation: CAWRDLAGEDEQFF.

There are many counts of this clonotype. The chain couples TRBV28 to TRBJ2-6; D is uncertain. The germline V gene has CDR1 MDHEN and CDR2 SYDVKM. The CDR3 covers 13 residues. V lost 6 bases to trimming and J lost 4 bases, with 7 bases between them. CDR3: CASSPGGANVLTF. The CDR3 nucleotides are TGTGCCAGCAGCCCCGGGGGGGCCAACGTCCTGACTTTC.

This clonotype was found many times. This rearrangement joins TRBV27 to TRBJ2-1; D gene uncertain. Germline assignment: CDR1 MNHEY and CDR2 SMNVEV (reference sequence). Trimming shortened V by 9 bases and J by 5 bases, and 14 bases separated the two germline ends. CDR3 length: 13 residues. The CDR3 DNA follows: TGTGCCAGTGCCTCAGCGTTTAACAATGAGCAGTTCTTC. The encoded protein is CASASAFNNEQFF.

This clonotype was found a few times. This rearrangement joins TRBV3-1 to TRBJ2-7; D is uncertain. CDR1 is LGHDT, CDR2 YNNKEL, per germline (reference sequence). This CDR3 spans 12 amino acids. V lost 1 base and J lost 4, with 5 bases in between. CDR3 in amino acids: CASSQAGYEQYF. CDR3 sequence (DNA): TGTGCCAGCAGCCAAGCCGGATACGAGCAGTACTTC.

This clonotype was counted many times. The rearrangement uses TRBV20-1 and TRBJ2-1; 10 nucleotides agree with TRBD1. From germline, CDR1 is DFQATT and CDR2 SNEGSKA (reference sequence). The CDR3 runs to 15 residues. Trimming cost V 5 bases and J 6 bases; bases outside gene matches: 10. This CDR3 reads CSARRQGATSNEQFF. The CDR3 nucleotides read TGCAGTGCTCGTCGACAGGGGGCGACTAGCAATGAGCAGTTCTTC.

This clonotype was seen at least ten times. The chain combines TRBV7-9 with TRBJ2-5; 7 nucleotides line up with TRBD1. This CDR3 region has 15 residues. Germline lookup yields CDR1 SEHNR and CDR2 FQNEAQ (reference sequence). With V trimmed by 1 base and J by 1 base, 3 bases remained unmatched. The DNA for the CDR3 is TGTGCCAGCAGCTTAGTACAGGGGATCCAAGAGACCCAGTACTTC. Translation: CASSLVQGIQETQYF.

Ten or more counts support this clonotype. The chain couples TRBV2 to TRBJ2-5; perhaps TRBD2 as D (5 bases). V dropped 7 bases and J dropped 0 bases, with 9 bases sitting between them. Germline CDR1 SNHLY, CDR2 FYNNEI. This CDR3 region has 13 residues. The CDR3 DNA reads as TGTGCCAGCAACTCGGAGGACCAAGAGACCCAGTACTTC. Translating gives CASNSEDQETQYF.

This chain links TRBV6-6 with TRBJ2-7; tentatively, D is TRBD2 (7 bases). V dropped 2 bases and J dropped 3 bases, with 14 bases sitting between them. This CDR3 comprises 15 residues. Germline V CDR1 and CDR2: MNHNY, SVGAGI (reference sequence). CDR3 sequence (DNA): TGTGCCAGCAGTTACAGTGCGGGGGCTGGCTACGAGCAGTACTTC. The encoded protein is CASSYSAGAGYEQYF.

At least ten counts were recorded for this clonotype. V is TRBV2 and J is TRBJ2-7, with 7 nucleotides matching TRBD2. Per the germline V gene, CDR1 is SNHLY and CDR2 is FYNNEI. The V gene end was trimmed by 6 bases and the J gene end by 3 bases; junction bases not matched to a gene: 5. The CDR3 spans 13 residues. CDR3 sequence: CASRPSGLYEQYF. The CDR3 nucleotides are TGTGCCAGCAGGCCTAGCGGCCTCTACGAGCAGTACTTC.

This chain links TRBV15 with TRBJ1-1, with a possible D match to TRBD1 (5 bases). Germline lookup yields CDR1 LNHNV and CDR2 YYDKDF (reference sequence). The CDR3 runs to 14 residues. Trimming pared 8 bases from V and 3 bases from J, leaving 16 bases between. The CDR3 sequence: CATRGNFRDTEAFF. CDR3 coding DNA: TGTGCCACCCGGGGGAACTTCCGTGACACTGAAGCTTTCTTT.

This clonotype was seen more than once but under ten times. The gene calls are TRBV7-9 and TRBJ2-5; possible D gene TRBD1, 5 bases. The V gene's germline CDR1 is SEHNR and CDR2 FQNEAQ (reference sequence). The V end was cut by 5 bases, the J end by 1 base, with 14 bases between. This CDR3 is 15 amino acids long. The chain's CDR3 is CASSPTTGLQETQYF. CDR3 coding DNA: TGTGCCAGCAGCCCCACCACAGGTCTCCAAGAGACCCAGTACTTC.

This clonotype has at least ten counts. The CDR3 protein is CASSFRRSGGYNEQFF. CDR3 DNA: TGTGCCAGCAGTTTTAGAAGAAGCGGGGGCTACAATGAGCAGTTCTTC. This sequence joins TRBV12-3 or TRBV12-4 and TRBJ2-1; 8 positions agree with TRBD2. The CDR3 spans 16 residues. V was clipped by 3 bases and J by 3 bases; unmatched bases: 7.

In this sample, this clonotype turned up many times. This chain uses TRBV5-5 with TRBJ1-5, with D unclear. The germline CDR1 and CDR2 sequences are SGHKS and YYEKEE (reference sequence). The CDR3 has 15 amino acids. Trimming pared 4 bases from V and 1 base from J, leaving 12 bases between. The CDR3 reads CASSQTSGSNQPQHF. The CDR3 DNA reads TGTGCCAGCAGCCAAACGTCGGGCAGCAATCAGCCCCAGCATTTT.

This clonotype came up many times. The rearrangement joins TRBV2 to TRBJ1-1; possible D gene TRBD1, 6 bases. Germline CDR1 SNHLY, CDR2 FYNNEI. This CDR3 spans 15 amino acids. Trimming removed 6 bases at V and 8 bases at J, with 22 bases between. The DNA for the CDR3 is TGTGCCAGCAGGGGGGCGGGACACAGAACAGCCGAAGCTTTCTTT. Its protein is CASRGAGHRTAEAFF.

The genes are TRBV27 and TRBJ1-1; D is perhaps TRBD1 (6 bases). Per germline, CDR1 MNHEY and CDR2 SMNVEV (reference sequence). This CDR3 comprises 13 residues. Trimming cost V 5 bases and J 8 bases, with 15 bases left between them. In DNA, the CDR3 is TGTGCCAGCAGTCCACTTCCGGGACACGAAGCTTTCTTT. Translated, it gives CASSPLPGHEAFF.

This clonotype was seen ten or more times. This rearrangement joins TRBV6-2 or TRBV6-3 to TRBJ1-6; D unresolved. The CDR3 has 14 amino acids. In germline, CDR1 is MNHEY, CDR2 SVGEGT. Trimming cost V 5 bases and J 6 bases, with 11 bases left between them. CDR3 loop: CASSPGSGNSPLHF. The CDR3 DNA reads TGTGCCAGCAGTCCCGGGTCTGGTAATTCACCCCTCCACTTT.

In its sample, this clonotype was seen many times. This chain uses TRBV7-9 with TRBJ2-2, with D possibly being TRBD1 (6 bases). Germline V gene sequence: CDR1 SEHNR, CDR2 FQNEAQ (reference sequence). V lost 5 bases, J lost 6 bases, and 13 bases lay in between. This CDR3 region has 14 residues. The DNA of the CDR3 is TGTGCCAGCAGCCCCCACAGGGATCCCGGGGAGCTGTTTTTT. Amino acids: CASSPHRDPGELFF. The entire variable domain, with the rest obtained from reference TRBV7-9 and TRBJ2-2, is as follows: DTGVSQNPRHKITKRGQNVTFRCDPISEHNRLYWYRQTLGQGPEFLTYFQNEAQLEKSRLLSDRFSAERPKGSFSTLEIQRTEQGDSAMYLCASSPHRDPGELFFGEGSRLTVL.

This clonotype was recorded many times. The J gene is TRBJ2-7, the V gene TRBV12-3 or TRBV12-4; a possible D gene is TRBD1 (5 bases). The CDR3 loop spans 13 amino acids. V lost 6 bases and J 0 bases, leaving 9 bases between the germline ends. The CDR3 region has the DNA TGTGCCAGCAGGGGGCTAATCTCCTACGAGCAGTACTTC. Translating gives CASRGLISYEQYF.